The source of this T cell receptor beta chain is a study of T cell responses to AZD1222 COVID-19 vaccine. For the study at large: Pooling was applied to second doses at about 4 or about 12 weeks. Whole-study findings and limits: Only after the peak T cell response were repertoires sampled. Vaccine-associated CD4 TCRs spanned spike, dominant at 160-218 and 743-854. Females outnumbered males among donors, who were mostly white British; clonal diversity was possibly underestimated.

The CDR3 runs 11 residues. Trimming left V 3 bases short and J 1 base short, with 0 bases between. Germline assignment: CDR1 PRHDT and CDR2 FYEKMQ (reference sequence). With regard to this clone: As yet, its antigen is unknown.

Method: immunoSEQ multiplex PCR; TCRdb's copy keeps in-frame clones and lacks some. The sample holds approximately 200,000 clones, 88% seen once. The source was peripheral blood, collected on day 0 of AZD1222 vaccination. The clonotype was recovered from an adult in good health. The V gene is TRBV13, the J gene TRBJ2-5; D unclear. CDR3 sequence (DNA): TGTGCCAGCAGCTTCCAAGAGACCCAGTACTTC. Translated, it gives CASSFQETQYF.